This T cell receptor beta chain derives from a study of cytomegalovirus exposure and HLA in healthy donors. The PCR employed 60 Vbeta primers together with 13 Jbeta primers. Repertoires were generated with immunoSEQ multiplex PCR, while TCRdb's copy carries only in-frame clones and drops some. The table lists 120,000 to 150,000 clones, more than 55% of them singletons. The junction had 9 bases not matched to a gene; V was cut back by 4 bases and J by 3 bases. From germline, CDR1 is SGHRS and CDR2 YFSETQ. The CDR3 runs to 16 residues. About this clone itself: Its antigen is unidentified. The sample carries other DNA sequences with the same CDR3.

Findings of the study overall: In a later analysis, HLA-associated TCR beta chains were more clonally expanded than equally common others. Near-uniform donor sequencing depth was presumed by presence/absence analyses.

The receptor was derived from a woman aged 60-70 years in good health and CMV-seronegative. The rearrangement joins TRBV5-1 to TRBJ2-5, with 10 nucleotides matching TRBD2. Sequencing was carried out using PBMCs. The CDR3 nucleotides are TGCGCCAGCAGCCTTGGTGGCCTAGCGGGAGAAGAGACCCAGTACTTC. This encodes CASSLGGLAGEETQYF.